This TCR beta chain was identified during a study of shared clonotypes between healthy human individuals. Study information: Three CD4 naive, three CD4 memory, two CD8 naive and one CD8 memory plate were used per donor. Study results and caveats: Clonotypes shared by all four donors outscored non-shared clonotypes in generation probability.

Into CD45RA+ naive and CD45RA-negative memory subsets, the CD4+ cells were split. Deep was the level used in running the assay. Produced via immunoSEQ multiplex PCR; TCRdb's table is partial and in-frame only. Of over a million clones in the sample, 70% to 80% were seen once. As regards this clone: Its antigen is not known. At one end the junction does not follow the germline gene, possibly because of a read error.

The receptor was isolated from a man aged 18 to 29 in good health. Sequencing was performed on memory CD4+ T cells sorted from blood. Subset in this sample: CD45RA-negative fraction.

In nucleotides, the CDR3 is TGCGCCAGCAGCCAAGATGACTCTAGAGAGGCCCAGTACTTC. As protein: CASSQDDSREAQYF. This sequence joins TRBV4-3 and TRBJ2-5; D unclear. This CDR3 has 14 residues. CDR1 is LGHNA, CDR2 YSLEER, per germline.